Listed below are T cell receptor beta chains from one sample, sequenced in a study of OX40 agonist ivuxolimab in advanced cancers. The data were produced by immunoSEQ multiplex PCR, yet TCRdb's version contains in-frame clones alone and is incomplete. The data show roughly 67,000 clones, with 80% to 90% seen just once and 0.3% to 0.4% held by the top ten. The sample was CD4+ or CD8+ T cells sorted from blood, taken in a trial of the OX40 agonist ivuxolimab. These receptors were obtained from an adult with an advanced solid tumor such as melanoma, head and neck, liver or kidney cancer. CDR3s include the opening cysteine and the closing phenylalanine or tryptophan. The D gene is left open where the match is weak. Only some rows state a clone size, as once, few, many or a class for expanded clones.

CASRTDPGTGAYEQYF TGTGCCAGTAGGACCGACCCCGGGACAGGGGCCTACGAGCAGTACTTC TRBD1 TRBJ2-7 . TRBV19
CASSPLGAHYEQYF TGCGCCAGCAGCCCCTTGGGGGCCCACTACGAGCAGTACTTC . TRBJ2-7 . TRBV5-1
CASSETQETQYF TGTGCCAGCAGCGAGACTCAAGAGACCCAGTACTTC . TRBJ2-5 . TRBV9
CASSEGQPQHF TGTGCCAGCAGTGAAGGTCAGCCCCAGCATTTT . TRBJ1-5 . TRBV6-1
CASSSLSDTSYEQYF TGTGCCAGCAGCTCCCTCTCGGATACCTCCTACGAGCAGTACTTC . TRBJ2-7 . TRBV6-1
CASSSGSSNEKLFF TGTGCCAGCAGCTCCGGGTCCAGTAATGAAAAACTGTTTTTT . TRBJ1-4 . TRBV7-9
CASSETDHSGNTIYF TGTGCCAGCAGTGAAACGGACCACTCTGGAAACACCATATATTTT . TRBJ1-3 . TRBV6-1
CASSLGAGRTPGEQYF TGTGCCAGCAGCTTGGGGGCGGGCAGGACCCCTGGGGAGCAGTACTTC . TRBJ2-7 . TRBV7-9
CASSFGTGANSPLHF TGTGCCAGCAGTTTTGGGACAGGGGCTAATTCACCCCTCCACTTT TRBD1 TRBJ1-6 . TRBV27
CASQGRSSGSTIYF TGCGCCAGCCAGGGTCGATCCTCTGGAAGCACCATATATTTT . TRBJ1-3 . TRBV4-1
CSPRLGYTDAQYF TGCAGCCCCCGACTAGGATACACAGATGCGCAGTATTTT . TRBJ2-3 . TRBV29-1
CASSEALGGETQYF TGTGCCAGCAGTGAAGCTCTCGGGGGGGAGACCCAGTACTTC TRBD2 TRBJ2-5 . TRBV2
CASSSTYEQYF TGTGCCAGCAGCTCGACCTACGAGCAGTACTTC . TRBJ2-7 . TRBV11-1
CASQVVHNSPLHF TGCGCCTCCCAGGTTGTTCATAATTCACCCCTCCACTTT . TRBJ1-6 . TRBV5-1
CASKRGEGPETQYF TGTGCCAGCAAGAGAGGGGAAGGGCCAGAGACCCAGTACTTC . TRBJ2-5 . TRBV2
CASSSTGRSSYNSPLHF TGTGCCAGCTCATCGACGGGCAGGAGCTCCTATAATTCACCCCTCCACTTT . TRBJ1-6 once TRBV18
CASSTTGYSSYEQYF TGTGCCAGCAGTACTACAGGTTATAGCTCCTACGAGCAGTACTTC . TRBJ2-7 . TRBV6-1
CASSPRAGKSEAFF TGTGCCAGCTCACCAAGGGCAGGGAAAAGTGAAGCTTTCTTT . TRBJ1-1 . TRBV18
CASSLNGAGRWADTQYF TGTGCCAGCAGCTTAAACGGGGCAGGGAGGTGGGCAGATACGCAGTATTTT . TRBJ2-3 . TRBV11-2
CATMDSSYNSPLHF TGTGCCACCATGGACAGTTCCTATAATTCACCCCTCCACTTT . TRBJ1-6 . TRBV6-1
CACPGTSYEQYF TGTGCCTGCCCTGGGACTAGCTACGAGCAGTACTTC TRBD2 TRBJ2-7 . TRBV30
CASSRSGDVQETQYF TGTGCCAGCAGCCGCTCAGGGGATGTTCAAGAGACCCAGTACTTC . TRBJ2-5 . TRBV6-4
CASSLSDRGPNQPQHF TGTGCCAGCAGTTTATCGGACAGGGGCCCCAATCAGCCCCAGCATTTT TRBD1 TRBJ1-5 . TRBV27
CASSSTGTETDTQYF TGCGCCAGCAGCTCCACTGGGACAGAGACAGATACGCAGTATTTT TRBD1 TRBJ2-3 . TRBV5-1
CASSALVDSNQPQHF TGTGCCAGCAGTGCTTTAGTGGATAGCAATCAGCCCCAGCATTTT . TRBJ1-5 . TRBV2
CASSGQETQYF TGTGCCAGCAGCGGACAAGAGACCCAGTACTTC . TRBJ2-5 . TRBV5-4
CAWSPRWTAPEQYF TGTGCCTGGAGTCCGCGCTGGACAGCCCCCGAGCAGTACTTC . TRBJ2-7 few TRBV30
CASSLAPTGGDEQYF TGCGCCAGCAGCTTGGCCCCAACAGGGGGCGACGAGCAGTACTTC TRBD1 TRBJ2-7 . TRBV5-1
CASSFNAGRPEAFF TGCGCCAGCAGCTTCAATGCAGGGAGGCCTGAAGCTTTCTTT . TRBJ1-1 . TRBV5-1
CASSLTSQQGGAEAFF TGCGCCAGCAGCTTAACTTCCCAACAGGGCGGTGCTGAAGCTTTCTTT . TRBJ1-1 once TRBV5-1
CASSEFGQRATDTQYF TGTGCCAGCAGTGAATTCGGTCAGAGGGCCACAGATACGCAGTATTTT . TRBJ2-3 . TRBV2
CASSTRDTSHEQYF TGTGCCAGCAGCACCCGGGACACGTCTCACGAGCAGTACTTC . TRBJ2-7 . TRBV7-9
CASSILGPSYGYTF TGTGCCAGTAGTATTCTAGGGCCGTCCTATGGCTACACCTTC . TRBJ1-2 . TRBV19
CASSLKSTGTGSSYNSPLHF TGTGCCAGCAGCTTGAAGAGCACCGGGACAGGGAGCTCCTATAATTCACCCCTCCACTTT TRBD1 TRBJ1-6 . TRBV5-5
CASSTAQETQYF TGTGCCAGTTCGACAGCCCAAGAGACCCAGTACTTC . TRBJ2-5 . TRBV14
CPPRWKTQYF TGCCCCCCGAGGTGGAAGACCCAGTACTTC . TRBJ2-5 once TRBV23-1
CRFGRGVQETQYF TGCAGGTTTGGACGGGGGGTTCAAGAGACCCAGTACTTC TRBD2 TRBJ2-5 . TRBV29-1
CASSGRHSNQPQHF TGTGCCAGCAGTGGGAGGCATAGCAATCAGCCCCAGCATTTT . TRBJ1-5 . TRBV6-5
CASSWLNEQFF TGCGCCAGCAGCTGGCTCAATGAGCAGTTCTTC . TRBJ2-1 . TRBV5-1
CASSSGQGLNSPLHF TGCGCCAGCAGCTCCGGACAGGGCCTAAATTCACCCCTCCACTTT TRBD1 TRBJ1-6 . TRBV5-1
CASSLKESGGVYGYTF TGTGCCAGCAGTTTGAAAGAGTCCGGGGGCGTCTATGGCTACACCTTC . TRBJ1-2 . TRBV6-5
CASSADFTSGNTIYF TGTGCCAGCAGCGCCGACTTTACCTCCGGAAACACCATATATTTT . TRBJ1-3 . TRBV7-2
CASRADRVVQYEQYF TGCGCCAGCAGGGCAGACAGGGTGGTTCAGTACGAGCAGTACTTC TRBD1 TRBJ2-7 . TRBV10-2
CASSSHEIQYF TGTGCCAGCAGCTCGCACGAAATACAGTACTTC . TRBJ2-7 . TRBV11-2
CASSQSPGTGSYGYTF TGTGCCAGCAGCCAATCTCCCGGGACAGGCTCATATGGCTACACCTTC TRBD1 TRBJ1-2 . TRBV11-2
CASSLGGQGNQPQHF TGCGCCAGCAGCTTGGGGGGACAGGGCAATCAGCCCCAGCATTTT TRBD1 TRBJ1-5 . TRBV5-1
CASSLLAGGQDTQYF TGTGCCAGCAGCTTGCTAGCGGGGGGGCAAGATACGCAGTATTTT TRBD2 TRBJ2-3 . TRBV7-8
CASSPSGQGANEQFF TGTGCCAGCAGCCCCAGCGGACAGGGGGCAAATGAGCAGTTCTTC TRBD1 TRBJ2-1 . TRBV4-2